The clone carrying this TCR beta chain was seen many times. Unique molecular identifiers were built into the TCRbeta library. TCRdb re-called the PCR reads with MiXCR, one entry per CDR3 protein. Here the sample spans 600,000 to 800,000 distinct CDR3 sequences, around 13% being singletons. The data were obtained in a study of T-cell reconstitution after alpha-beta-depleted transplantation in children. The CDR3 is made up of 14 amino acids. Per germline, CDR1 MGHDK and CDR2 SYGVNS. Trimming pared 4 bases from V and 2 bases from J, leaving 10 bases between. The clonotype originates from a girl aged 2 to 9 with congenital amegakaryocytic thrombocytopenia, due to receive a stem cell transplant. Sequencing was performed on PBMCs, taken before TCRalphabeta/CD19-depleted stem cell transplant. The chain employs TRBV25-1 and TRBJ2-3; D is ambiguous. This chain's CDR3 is CASSALDTTDTQYF. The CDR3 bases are TGTGCCAGCAGTGCCCTAGACACCACAGATACGCAGTATTTT.